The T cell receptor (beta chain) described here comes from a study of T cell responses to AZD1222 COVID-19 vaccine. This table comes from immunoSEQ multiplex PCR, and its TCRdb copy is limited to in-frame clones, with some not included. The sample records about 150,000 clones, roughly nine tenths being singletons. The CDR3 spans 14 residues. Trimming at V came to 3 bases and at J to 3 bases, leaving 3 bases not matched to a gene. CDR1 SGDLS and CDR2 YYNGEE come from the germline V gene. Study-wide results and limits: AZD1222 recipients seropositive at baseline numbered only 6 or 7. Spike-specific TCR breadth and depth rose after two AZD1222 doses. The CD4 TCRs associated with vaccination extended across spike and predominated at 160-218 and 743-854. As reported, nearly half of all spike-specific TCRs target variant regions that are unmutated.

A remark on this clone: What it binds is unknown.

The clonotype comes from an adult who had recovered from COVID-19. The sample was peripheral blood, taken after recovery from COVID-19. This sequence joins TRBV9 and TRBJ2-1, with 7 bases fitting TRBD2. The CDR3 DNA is TGTGCCAGCAGCGAAAGCGGGATCTACAATGAGCAGTTCTTC. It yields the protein CASSESGIYNEQFF.